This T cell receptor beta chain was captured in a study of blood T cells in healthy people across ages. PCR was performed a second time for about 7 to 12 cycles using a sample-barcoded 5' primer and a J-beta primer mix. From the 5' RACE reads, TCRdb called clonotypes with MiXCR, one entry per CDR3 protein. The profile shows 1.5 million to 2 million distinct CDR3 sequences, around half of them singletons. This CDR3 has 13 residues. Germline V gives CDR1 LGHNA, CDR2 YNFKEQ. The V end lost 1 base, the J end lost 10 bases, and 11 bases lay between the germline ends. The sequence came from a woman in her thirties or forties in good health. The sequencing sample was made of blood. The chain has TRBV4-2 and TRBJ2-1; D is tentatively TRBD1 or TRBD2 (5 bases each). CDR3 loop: CASSQAPGREQFF. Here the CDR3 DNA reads TGTGCCAGCAGCCAAGCCCCGGGACGAGAGCAGTTCTTC.